In its sample, the clone carrying this TCR beta chain was seen once. The data derive from a study of blood T cell repertoires in COVID-19. Study as a whole: Italy, Spain and the United States were the sources of the convalescent and acute COVID-19 samples. From T cells, B-cell-depleted T cells, or PBMCs came the material, which was cDNA or gDNA.

As processed by the authors: Amplification of reference gene primers provided the estimated nucleated cell counts. Profiled with immunoSEQ multiplex PCR; TCRdb holds only in-frame clones, not every one. The V and J calls and clone size are taken from that table; D and trimming were inferred from the DNA. The sample holds about 310,000 clones, around 85% seen once. The CDR3 contains 15 residues. Germline lookup yields CDR1 SGHTA and CDR2 FQGNSA. Unmatched junction bases numbered 11, after V lost 5 bases and J lost 5 bases. Allocation to cohorts depended on clinical history reported by the participants.

Sequences were obtained from PBMCs or T cells enriched from blood (not recorded which). The sequence was obtained from a woman aged 25 to 39 who had been exposed to COVID-19. The gene calls are TRBV7-2 and TRBJ2-5, with 7 bases aligning to TRBD1. The CDR3 sequence is CASSRQTGFEETQYF. CDR3 sequence (DNA): TGTGCCAGCAGCCGTCAGACAGGGTTTGAGGAGACCCAGTACTTC.